The rows below give T cell receptor beta chains drawn from one sample of a study of spatial heterogeneity in lung cancer. TCRdb called the 5' RACE reads again in MiXCR, with one record for every CDR3 protein. Of more than 95,000 distinct CDR3 sequences detected, 12% appear once; the ten largest clones hold approximately 15%. Material: PBMCs, obtained at follow-up. Receptors were obtained from a male donor with early-stage non-small cell lung cancer. Both conserved end residues are part of each CDR3. Each record gives: CDR3 length, J gene, V gene, D gene, clone size, CDR3 DNA, CDR3 protein. D genes are given only for firm matches. Size is stated for part of the rows, as once, few or many counts, or as a class when the clone is expanded.

>14|TRBJ1-2|TRBV5-1|-|many
TGCGCCAGCAGCAAAGCGGACGGGAACTATGGCTACACCTTC
CASSKADGNYGYTF
>14|TRBJ1-1|TRBV21-1|-|-
TGTGCCAGCAGCGATGGGGCAGGGAACACTGAAGCTTTCTTT
CASSDGAGNTEAFF
>14|TRBJ2-7|TRBV9|TRBD2|-
TGTGCCAGCAGCAGACTAGCGGGGGACTACGAGCAGTACTTC
CASSRLAGDYEQYF
>13|TRBJ2-1|TRBV20-1|TRBD1|many
TGCAGTGCTAGCTCGGGACAGATCAATGAGCAGTTCTTC
CSASSGQINEQFF
>15|TRBJ1-1|TRBV27|-|many
TGTGCCAGCAGTCTGGTGGGGGGGCTGAACACTGAAGCTTTCTTT
CASSLVGGLNTEAFF
>13|TRBJ2-7|TRBV6-5|-|many
TGTGCCAGCAGTTACCCAGACTCCTACGAGCAGTACTTC
CASSYPDSYEQYF
>15|TRBJ2-7|TRBV3-1|-|-
TGTGCCAGCAGCCAAGACGTTACAGGGTACTACGAGCAGTACTTC
CASSQDVTGYYEQYF
>17|TRBJ1-5|TRBV6-5|-|-
TGTGCCAGCAGTTCCCGGTCGGGGTTCGGGACTTCTCAGCCCCAGCATTTT
CASSSRSGFGTSQPQHF
>18|TRBJ2-1|TRBV12-3/TRBV12-4|TRBD1|few
TGTGCCAGCAGTTTAGCGAGGGGACAGGTGAGCTCCTACAATGAGCAGTTCTTC
CASSLARGQVSSYNEQFF
>15|TRBJ2-7|TRBV6-5|-|few
TGTGCCAGCAGTTCCCTAGGGACACCTGCCTACGAGCAGTACTTC
CASSSLGTPAYEQYF
>15|TRBJ2-7|TRBV18|TRBD1|-
TGTGCCAGCTCCCCTCCGGGACAGGGAGCCTACGAGCAGTACTTC
CASSPPGQGAYEQYF
>13|TRBJ1-1|TRBV20-1|-|many
TGCAGTGCTCCCCAGACAGCCGACACTGAAGCTTTCTTT
CSAPQTADTEAFF
>15|TRBJ2-5|TRBV12-3/TRBV12-4|TRBD1|many
TGTGCCAGCAGTTGGGGACAGGGCCGCCAAGAGACCCAGTACTTC
CASSWGQGRQETQYF
>13|TRBJ1-3|TRBV20-1|TRBD1|many
TGCAGTGCTTACGGGACAGGGGGAAACACCATATATTTT
CSAYGTGGNTIYF
>12|TRBJ2-7|TRBV20-1|-|few
TGCAGTGCTAGAGGACAGACCTACGAGCAGTACTTC
CSARGQTYEQYF
>15|TRBJ2-5|TRBV5-1|TRBD2|-
TGCGCCAGCAGCTCGCTGGGGCGGGGGGGCGAGACCCAGTACTTC
CASSSLGRGGETQYF
>13|TRBJ1-1|TRBV29-1|-|few
TGCAGCGTTCACAGGCCCGGGAACACTGAAGCTTTCTTT
CSVHRPGNTEAFF
>14|TRBJ2-7|TRBV5-1|TRBD1|-
TGCGCCAGCAGCTCCGGACAGGGGCCGACCGAGCAGTACTTC
CASSSGQGPTEQYF
>12|TRBJ2-7|TRBV6-2/TRBV6-3|-|many
TGTGCCAGCAGGCCTACTACCTACGAGCAGTACTTC
CASRPTTYEQYF
>15|TRBJ1-5|TRBV28|TRBD1|-
TGTGCCAGCAGCCAACAGGGGGTGAGCAATCAGCCCCAGCATTTT
CASSQQGVSNQPQHF
>18|TRBJ2-3|TRBV4-2|TRBD2|few
TGTGCCAGCAGCCAAGATAGAAGGAGCGGGGTTAGCACAGATACGCAGTATTTT
CASSQDRRSGVSTDTQYF
>16|TRBJ1-4|TRBV6-5|TRBD1|-
TGTGCCAGCAGTTACAGACCGGGACAGACTAATGAAAAACTGTTTTTT
CASSYRPGQTNEKLFF
>15|TRBJ2-5|TRBV29-1|-|many
TGCAGCGTTGTTGGGACGGGCCAGCCTTGGGGGACCCAGTACTTC
CSVVGTGQPWGTQYF
>15|TRBJ1-4|TRBV20-1|-|-
TGCAGTGCTAGAGATCCGGGTCCCACCTGGGGAAAACTGTTTTTT
CSARDPGPTWGKLFF
>13|TRBJ1-5|TRBV7-2|-|-
TGTGCCAGCAGCTTAGAGGGCTTAACCGCCCAGCATTTT
CASSLEGLTAQHF
>16|TRBJ1-5|TRBV5-1|-|-
TGCGCCAGCAGCTCGGCCCCGAGACAGCCAGGCCAGCCCCAGCATTTT
CASSSAPRQPGQPQHF
>16|TRBJ2-1|TRBV4-1|TRBD2|few
TGCGCCAGCAGCCCCCCCGGGAGGACAAGGTACAATGAGCAGTTCTTC
CASSPPGRTRYNEQFF
>12|TRBJ1-4|TRBV3-1|-|many
TGTGCCAGCAGCCAAGTACGGGAAAAACTGTTTTTT
CASSQVREKLFF
>14|TRBJ1-4|TRBV28|TRBD1|few
TGTGCCAGCAGCATGACAGGGGGAAATGAAAAACTGTTTTTT
CASSMTGGNEKLFF
>15|TRBJ2-7|TRBV29-1|-|many
TGCAGCGTTGAACTCTATACCTCAATTACCTACGAGCAGTACTTC
CSVELYTSITYEQYF
>15|TRBJ2-1|TRBV6-1|-|few
TGTGCCAGTGGACGTGCGGGCGGAACCTACAATGAGCAGTTCTTC
CASGRAGGTYNEQFF
>13|TRBJ2-5|TRBV29-1|-|many
TGCAGCGTTGAAGGGCAGATCCAAGAGACCCAGTACTTC
CSVEGQIQETQYF
>17|TRBJ2-2|TRBV10-2|TRBD2|once
TGCGCCAGCAGTGAGTCGGAGCGGGGGGTGAACACCGGGGAGCTGTTTTTT
CASSESERGVNTGELFF
>12|TRBJ2-7|TRBV5-1|-|-
TGCGCCAGCAGCGAGGGGACGTACGAGCAGTACTTC
CASSEGTYEQYF
>12|TRBJ2-7|TRBV24-1|TRBD1|many
TGTGCCACCAGGGGACAGGGGAGCGAGCAGTACTTC
CATRGQGSEQYF
>19|TRBJ2-3|TRBV7-9|TRBD2|-
TGTGCCAGCAGCTTAGACGCATTCGCTAGCGGGGTGAGAGCAGATACGCAGTATTTT
CASSLDAFASGVRADTQYF
>14|TRBJ2-7|TRBV27|TRBD1|-
TGTGCCAGCAGTGGGAGGGACAGGGGACACGAGCAGTACTTC
CASSGRDRGHEQYF
>16|TRBJ2-3|TRBV5-1|TRBD2|-
TGCGCCAGCAGCTTGCCGACTAGCGGGGAAACAGATACGCAGTATTTT
CASSLPTSGETDTQYF
>12|TRBJ1-2|TRBV6-5|-|many
TGTGCCAGCAGTTACTCGAGGGCTGGCTACACCTTC
CASSYSRAGYTF
>14|TRBJ2-7|TRBV3-1|-|-
TGTGCCAGCAGCCAAAGCGACTTTAATGGGGAGCAGTACTTC
CASSQSDFNGEQYF
>15|TRBJ1-6|TRBV9|TRBD1|few
TGTGCCAGCAGCTCGGGACAGGGTATAGAATCACCCCTCCACTTT
CASSSGQGIESPLHF
>14|TRBJ2-7|TRBV28|TRBD1|-
TGTGCCACCCACGGACAGGGGCTAACCTACGAGCAGTACTTC
CATHGQGLTYEQYF
>12|TRBJ1-1|TRBV7-3|-|-
TGTGCCAGCAGCCCCGGGGAGGGCCGAGCTTTCTTT
CASSPGEGRAFF
>14|TRBJ1-4|TRBV6-5|-|many
TGTGCCAGCAGTTACCGGGGATATAATGAAAAACTGTTTTTT
CASSYRGYNEKLFF
>15|TRBJ1-1|TRBV7-2|-|few
TGTGCCAGCAGCTTGGTAGTCCTGGTGAACACTGAAGCTTTCTTT
CASSLVVLVNTEAFF
>14|TRBJ1-5|TRBV20-1|-|-
TGCAGTGCTCCGGACAGTGCCCCTTATCAGCCCCAGCATTTT
CSAPDSAPYQPQHF